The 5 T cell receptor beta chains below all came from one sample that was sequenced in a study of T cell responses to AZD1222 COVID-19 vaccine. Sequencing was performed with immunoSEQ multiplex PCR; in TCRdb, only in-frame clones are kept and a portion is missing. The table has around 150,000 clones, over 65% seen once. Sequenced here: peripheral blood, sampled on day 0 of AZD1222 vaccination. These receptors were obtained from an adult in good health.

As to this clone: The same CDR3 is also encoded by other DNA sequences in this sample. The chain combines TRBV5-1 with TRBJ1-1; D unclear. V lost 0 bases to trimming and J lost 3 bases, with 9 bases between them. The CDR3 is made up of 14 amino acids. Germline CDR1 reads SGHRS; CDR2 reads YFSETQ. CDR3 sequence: CASSLAAGDTEAFF. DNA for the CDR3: TGCGCCAGCAGCTTGGCAGCCGGGGACACTGAAGCTTTCTTT. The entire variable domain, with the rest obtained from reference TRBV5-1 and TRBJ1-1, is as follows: KAGVTQTPRYLIKTRGQQVTLSCSPISGHRSVSWYQQTPGQGLQFLFEYFSETQRNKGNFPGRFSGRQFSNSRSEMNVSTLELGDSALYLCASSLAAGDTEAFFGQGTRLTVV.

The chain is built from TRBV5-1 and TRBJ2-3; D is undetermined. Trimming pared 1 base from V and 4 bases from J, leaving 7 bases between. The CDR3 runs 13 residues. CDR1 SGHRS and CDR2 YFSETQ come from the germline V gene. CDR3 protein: CASSLSGSDTQYF. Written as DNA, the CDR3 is TGCGCCAGCAGCTTGTCAGGTTCAGATACGCAGTATTTT.

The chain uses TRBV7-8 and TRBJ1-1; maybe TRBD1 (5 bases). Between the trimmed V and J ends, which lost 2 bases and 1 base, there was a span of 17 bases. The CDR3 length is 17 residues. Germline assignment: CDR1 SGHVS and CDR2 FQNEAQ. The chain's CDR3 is CASSLPRGRGQNTEAFF. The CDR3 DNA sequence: TGTGCCAGCAGCTTACCCCGGGGTAGGGGTCAGAACACTGAAGCTTTCTTT. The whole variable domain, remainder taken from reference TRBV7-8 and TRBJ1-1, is GAGVSQSPRYKVAKRGQDVALRCDPISGHVSLFWYQQALGQGPEFLTYFQNEAQLDKSGLPSDRFFAERPEGSVSTLKIQRTQQEDSAVYLCASSLPRGRGQNTEAFFGQGTRLTVV.

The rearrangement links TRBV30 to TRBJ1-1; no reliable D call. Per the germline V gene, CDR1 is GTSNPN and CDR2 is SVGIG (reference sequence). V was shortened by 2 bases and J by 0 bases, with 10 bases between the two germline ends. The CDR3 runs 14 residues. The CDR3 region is CAWSLANLNTEAFF. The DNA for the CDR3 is TGTGCCTGGAGTTTGGCAAACTTGAACACTGAAGCTTTCTTT.

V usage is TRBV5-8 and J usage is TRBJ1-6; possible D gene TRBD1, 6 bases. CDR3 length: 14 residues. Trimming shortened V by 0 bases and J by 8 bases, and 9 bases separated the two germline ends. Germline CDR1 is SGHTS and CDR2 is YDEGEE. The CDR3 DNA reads TGTGCCAGCAGCTTGGCCAGGGGAGATTCACCCCTCCACTTT. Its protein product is CASSLARGDSPLHF.